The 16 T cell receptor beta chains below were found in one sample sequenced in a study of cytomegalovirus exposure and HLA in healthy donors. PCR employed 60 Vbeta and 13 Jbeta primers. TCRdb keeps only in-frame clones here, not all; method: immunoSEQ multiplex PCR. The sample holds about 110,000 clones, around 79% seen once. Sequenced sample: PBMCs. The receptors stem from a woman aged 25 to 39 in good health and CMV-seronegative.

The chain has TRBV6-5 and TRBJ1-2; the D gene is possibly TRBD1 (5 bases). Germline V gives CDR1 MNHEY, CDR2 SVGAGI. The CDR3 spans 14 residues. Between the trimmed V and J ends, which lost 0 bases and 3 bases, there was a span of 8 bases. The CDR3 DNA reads TGTGCCAGCAGTTACTCAGACAGTTACTATGGCTACACCTTC. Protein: CASSYSDSYYGYTF.

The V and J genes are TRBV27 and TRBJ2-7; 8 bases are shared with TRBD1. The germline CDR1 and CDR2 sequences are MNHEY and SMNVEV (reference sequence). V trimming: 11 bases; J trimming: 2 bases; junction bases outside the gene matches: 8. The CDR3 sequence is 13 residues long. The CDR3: CASGQGTTYEQYF. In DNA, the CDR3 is TGTGCCTCCGGACAGGGCACGACCTACGAGCAGTACTTC.

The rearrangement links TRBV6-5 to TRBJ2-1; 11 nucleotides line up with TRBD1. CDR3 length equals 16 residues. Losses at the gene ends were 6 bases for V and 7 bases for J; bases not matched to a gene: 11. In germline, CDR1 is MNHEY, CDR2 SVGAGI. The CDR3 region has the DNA TGTGCCAGCAGCTACGTTCCGGGACAGGGGGTTAATGAGCAGTTCTTC. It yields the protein CASSYVPGQGVNEQFF.

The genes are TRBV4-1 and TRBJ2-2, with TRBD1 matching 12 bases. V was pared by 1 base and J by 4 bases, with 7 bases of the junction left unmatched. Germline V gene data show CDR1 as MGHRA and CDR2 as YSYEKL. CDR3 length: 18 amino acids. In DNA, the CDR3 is TGCGCCAGCAGCCAAGCTTTGGGACAGGGGGCCCTCACCGGGGAGCTGTTTTTT. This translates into CASSQALGQGALTGELFF.

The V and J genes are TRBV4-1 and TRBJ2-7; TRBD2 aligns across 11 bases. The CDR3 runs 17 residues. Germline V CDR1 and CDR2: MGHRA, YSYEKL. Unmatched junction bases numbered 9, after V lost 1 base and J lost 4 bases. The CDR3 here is CASSQVLLAGAKYEQYF. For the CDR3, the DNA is TGCGCCAGCAGCCAAGTCCTACTAGCGGGAGCCAAATACGAGCAGTACTTC.

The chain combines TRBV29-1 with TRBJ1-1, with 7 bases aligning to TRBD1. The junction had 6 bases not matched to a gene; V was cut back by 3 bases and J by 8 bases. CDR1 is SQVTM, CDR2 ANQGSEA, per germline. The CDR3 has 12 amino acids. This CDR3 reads CSVDVAGQEAFF. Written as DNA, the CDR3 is TGCAGCGTTGATGTCGCGGGACAGGAAGCTTTCTTT.

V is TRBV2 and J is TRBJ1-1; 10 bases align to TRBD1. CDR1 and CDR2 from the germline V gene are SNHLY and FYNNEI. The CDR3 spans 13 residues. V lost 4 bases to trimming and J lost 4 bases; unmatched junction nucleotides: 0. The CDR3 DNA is TGTGCCAGCAGTGGGGACAGGGGCACTGAAGCTTTCTTT. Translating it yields CASSGDRGTEAFF.

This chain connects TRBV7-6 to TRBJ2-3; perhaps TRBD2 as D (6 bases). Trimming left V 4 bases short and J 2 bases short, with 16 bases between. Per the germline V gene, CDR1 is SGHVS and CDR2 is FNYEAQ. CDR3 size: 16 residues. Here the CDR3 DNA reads TGTGCCAGCAGCTCTAACCCGGGACTCGTCACAGATACGCAGTATTTT. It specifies CASSSNPGLVTDTQYF. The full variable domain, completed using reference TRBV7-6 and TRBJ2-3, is GAGVSQSPRYKVTKRGQDVALRCDPISGHVSLYWYRQALGQGPEFLTYFNYEAQQDKSGLPNDRFSAERPEGSISTLTIQRTEQRDSAMYRCASSSNPGLVTDTQYFGPGTRLTVL.

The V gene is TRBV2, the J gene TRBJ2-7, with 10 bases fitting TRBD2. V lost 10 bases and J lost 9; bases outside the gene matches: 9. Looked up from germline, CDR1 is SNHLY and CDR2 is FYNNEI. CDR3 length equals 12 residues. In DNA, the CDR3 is TGTGCCACCGCTACCTCTAGCGGGAGGCAGTACTTC. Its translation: CATATSSGRQYF.

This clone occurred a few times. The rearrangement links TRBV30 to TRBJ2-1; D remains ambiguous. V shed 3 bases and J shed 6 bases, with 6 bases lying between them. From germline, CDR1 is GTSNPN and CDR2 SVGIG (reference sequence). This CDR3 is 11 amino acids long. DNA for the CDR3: TGTGCCTGGAGGCGTCTCAATGAGCAGTTCTTC. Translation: CAWRRLNEQFF.

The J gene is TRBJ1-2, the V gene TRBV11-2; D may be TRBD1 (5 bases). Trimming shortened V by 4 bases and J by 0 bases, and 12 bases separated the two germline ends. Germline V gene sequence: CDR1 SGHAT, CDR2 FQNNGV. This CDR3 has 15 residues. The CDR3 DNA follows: TGTGCCAGCAGCTCCCCAATGACAGCTAACTATGGCTACACCTTC. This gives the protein CASSSPMTANYGYTF.

Here the CDR3 reads CASSTWTSGRNEQYF. Written as DNA, the CDR3 is TGTGCCAGCAGCACCTGGACTAGCGGGAGGAACGAGCAGTACTTC. The rearrangement links TRBV28 to TRBJ2-7; 14 nucleotides agree with TRBD2. After removal of 6 bases from V and 5 bases from J, the junction contained 6 bases not matched to a gene. This CDR3 spans 15 amino acids. Germline-derived CDR1 and CDR2 are MDHEN and SYDVKM.

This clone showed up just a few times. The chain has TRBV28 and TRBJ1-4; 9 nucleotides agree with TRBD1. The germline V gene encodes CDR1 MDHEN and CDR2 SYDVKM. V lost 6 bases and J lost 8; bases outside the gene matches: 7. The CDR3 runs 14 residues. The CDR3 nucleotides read TGTGCCAGCAGAGGGGACAGGGACTTCGAAAAACTGTTTTTT. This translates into CASRGDRDFEKLFF.

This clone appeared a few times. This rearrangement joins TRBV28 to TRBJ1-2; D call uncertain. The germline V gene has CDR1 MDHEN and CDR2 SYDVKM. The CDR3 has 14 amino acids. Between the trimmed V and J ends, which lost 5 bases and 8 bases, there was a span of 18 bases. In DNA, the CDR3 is TGTGCCAGCAGTGCCCCCCCGGATTCGAGGGGCTACACCTTC. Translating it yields CASSAPPDSRGYTF.

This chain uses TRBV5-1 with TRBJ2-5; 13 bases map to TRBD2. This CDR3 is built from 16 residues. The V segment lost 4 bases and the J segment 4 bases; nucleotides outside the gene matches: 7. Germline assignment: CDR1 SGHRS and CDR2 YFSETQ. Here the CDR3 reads CASSRGLAGVGETQYF. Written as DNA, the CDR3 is TGCGCCAGCAGCCGCGGACTAGCGGGAGTCGGAGAGACCCAGTACTTC.

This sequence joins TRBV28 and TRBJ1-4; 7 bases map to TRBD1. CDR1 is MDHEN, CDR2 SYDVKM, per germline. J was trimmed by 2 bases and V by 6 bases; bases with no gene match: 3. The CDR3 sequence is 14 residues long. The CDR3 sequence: CASRTRGTNEKLFF. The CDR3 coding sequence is TGTGCCAGCAGAACCAGGGGGACTAATGAAAAACTGTTTTTT.